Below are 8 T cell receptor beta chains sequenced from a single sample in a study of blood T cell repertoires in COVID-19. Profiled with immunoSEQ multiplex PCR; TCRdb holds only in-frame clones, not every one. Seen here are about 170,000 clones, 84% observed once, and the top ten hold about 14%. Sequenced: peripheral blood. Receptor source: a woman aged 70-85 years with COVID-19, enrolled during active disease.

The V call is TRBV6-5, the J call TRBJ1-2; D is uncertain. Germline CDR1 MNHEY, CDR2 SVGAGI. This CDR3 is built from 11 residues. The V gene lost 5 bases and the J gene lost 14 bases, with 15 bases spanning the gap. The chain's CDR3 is CASSQSDMYTF. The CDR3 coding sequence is TGTGCCAGCAGTCAATCAGACATGTATACCTTC.

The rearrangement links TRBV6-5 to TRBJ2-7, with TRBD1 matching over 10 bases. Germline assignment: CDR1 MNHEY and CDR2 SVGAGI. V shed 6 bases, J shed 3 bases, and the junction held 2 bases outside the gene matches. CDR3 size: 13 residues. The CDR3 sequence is CASRWTGGYEQYV. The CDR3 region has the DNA TGTGCCAGCAGGTGGACAGGGGGCTACGAGCAGTACGTC.

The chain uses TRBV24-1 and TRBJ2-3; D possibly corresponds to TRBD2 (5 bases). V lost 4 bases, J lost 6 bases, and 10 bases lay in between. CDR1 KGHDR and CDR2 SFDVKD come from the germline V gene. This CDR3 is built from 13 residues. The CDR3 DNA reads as TGTGCCACCAGTGACTCTAGCTGGGATACGCAGTATTTT. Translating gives CATSDSSWDTQYF.

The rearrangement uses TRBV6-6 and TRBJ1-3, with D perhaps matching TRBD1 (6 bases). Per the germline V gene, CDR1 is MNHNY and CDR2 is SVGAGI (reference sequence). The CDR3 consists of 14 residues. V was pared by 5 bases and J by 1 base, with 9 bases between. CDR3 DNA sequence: TGTGCCAGCAGTGGACAGCTGTCTGGAAACACCATATATTTT. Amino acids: CASSGQLSGNTIYF.

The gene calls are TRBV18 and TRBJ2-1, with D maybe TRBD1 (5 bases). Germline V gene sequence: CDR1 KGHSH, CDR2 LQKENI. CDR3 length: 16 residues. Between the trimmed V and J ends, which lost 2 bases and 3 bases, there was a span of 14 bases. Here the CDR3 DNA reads TGTGCCAGCTCACCAAGACCAGGGAAGGACTACAATGAGCAGTTCTTC. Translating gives CASSPRPGKDYNEQFF.

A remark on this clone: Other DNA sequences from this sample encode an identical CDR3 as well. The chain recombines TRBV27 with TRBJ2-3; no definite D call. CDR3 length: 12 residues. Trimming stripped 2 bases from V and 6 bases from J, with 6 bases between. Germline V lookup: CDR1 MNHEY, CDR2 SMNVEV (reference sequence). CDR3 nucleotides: TGTGCCAGCAGTTTAGGGCCGGATACGCAGTATTTT. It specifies CASSLGPDTQYF.

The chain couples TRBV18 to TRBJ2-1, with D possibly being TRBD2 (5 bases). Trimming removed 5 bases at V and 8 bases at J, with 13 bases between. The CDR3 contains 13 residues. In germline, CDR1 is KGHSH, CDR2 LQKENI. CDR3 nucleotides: TGTGCCAGCTCAGCCGTTATGAGGGATGAGCAGTTCTTC. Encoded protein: CASSAVMRDEQFF.

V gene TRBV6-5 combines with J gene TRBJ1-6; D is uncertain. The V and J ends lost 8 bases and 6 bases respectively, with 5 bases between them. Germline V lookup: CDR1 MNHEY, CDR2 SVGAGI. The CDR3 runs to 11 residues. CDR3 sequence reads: CASGANSPLHF. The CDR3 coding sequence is TGTGCCAGCGGAGCTAATTCACCCCTCCACTTT.